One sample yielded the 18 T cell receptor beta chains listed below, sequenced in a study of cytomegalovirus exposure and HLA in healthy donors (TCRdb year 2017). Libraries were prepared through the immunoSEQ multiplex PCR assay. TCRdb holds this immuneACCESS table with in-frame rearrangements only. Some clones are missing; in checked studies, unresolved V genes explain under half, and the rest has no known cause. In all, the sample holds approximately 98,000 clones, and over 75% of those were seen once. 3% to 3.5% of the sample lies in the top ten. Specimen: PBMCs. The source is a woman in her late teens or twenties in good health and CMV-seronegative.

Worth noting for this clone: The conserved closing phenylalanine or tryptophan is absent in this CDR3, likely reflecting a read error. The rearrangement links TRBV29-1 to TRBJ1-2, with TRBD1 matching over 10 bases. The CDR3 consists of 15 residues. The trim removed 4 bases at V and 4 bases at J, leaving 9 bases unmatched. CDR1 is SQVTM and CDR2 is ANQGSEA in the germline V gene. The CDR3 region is CSVASDRGRGYGYTL. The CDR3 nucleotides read TGCAGCGTTGCTTCCGACAGGGGGCGAGGCTATGGCTACACCCTC.

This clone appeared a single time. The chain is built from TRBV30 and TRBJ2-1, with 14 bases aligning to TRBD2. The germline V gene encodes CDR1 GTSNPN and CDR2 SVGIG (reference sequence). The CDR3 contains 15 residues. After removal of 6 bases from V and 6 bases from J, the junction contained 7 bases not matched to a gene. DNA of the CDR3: TGTGCCTGTAGACTAGCGGGGGGGCCAAGCAATGAGCAGTTCTTC. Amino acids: CACRLAGGPSNEQFF.

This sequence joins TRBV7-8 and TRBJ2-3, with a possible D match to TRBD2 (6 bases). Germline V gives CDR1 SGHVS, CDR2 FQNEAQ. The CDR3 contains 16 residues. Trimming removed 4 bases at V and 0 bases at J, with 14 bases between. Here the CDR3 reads CASSSPRRGSTDTQYF. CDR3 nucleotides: TGTGCCAGCAGCTCCCCCAGGCGGGGAAGCACAGATACGCAGTATTTT.

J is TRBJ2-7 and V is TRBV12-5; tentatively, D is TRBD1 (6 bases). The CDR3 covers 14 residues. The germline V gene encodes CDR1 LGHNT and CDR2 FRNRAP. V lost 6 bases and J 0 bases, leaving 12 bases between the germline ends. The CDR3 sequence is CASGDGQFSYEQYF. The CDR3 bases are TGTGCTAGTGGGGACGGACAGTTCTCCTACGAGCAGTACTTC.

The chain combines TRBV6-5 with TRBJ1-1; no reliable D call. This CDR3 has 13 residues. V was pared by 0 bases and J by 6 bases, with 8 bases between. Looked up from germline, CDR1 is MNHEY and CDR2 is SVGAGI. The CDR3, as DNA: TGTGCCAGCAGTTACTCCCGGGAATCTGAAGCTTTCTTT. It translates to CASSYSRESEAFF.

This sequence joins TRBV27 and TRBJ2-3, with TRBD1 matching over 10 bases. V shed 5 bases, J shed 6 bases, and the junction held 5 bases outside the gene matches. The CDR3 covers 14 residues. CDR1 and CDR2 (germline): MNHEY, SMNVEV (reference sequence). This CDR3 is CASSLRQGADTQYF. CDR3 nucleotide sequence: TGTGCCAGCAGTCTCCGACAGGGGGCGGATACGCAGTATTTT.

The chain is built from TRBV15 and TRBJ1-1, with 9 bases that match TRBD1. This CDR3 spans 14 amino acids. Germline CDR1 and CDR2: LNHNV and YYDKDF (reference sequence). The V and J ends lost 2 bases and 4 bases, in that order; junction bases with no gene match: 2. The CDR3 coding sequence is TGTGCCACCAGCAGAACAGGGGGCTTCACTGAAGCTTTCTTT. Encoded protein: CATSRTGGFTEAFF.

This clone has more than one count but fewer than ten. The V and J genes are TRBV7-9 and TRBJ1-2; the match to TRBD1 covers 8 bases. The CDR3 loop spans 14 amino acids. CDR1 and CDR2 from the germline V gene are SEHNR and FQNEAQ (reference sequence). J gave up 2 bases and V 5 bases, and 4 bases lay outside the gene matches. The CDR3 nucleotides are TGTGCCAGCAGCCGACAGGGGTCCAACTATGGCTACACCTTC. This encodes CASSRQGSNYGYTF.

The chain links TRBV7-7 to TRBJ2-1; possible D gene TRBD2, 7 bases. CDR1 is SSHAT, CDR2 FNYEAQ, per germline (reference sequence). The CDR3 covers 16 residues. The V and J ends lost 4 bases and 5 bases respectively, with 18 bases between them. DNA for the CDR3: TGTGCCAGCAGCTCCCTAGGGGGGGCCCCTAACAATGAGCAGTTCTTC. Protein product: CASSSLGGAPNNEQFF.

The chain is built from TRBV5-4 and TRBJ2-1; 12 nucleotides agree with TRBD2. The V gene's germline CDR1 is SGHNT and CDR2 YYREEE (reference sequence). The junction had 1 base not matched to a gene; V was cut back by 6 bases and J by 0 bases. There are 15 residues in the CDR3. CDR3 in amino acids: CASKLAGGSYNEQFF. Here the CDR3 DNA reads TGTGCCAGCAAACTAGCGGGGGGCTCCTACAATGAGCAGTTCTTC.

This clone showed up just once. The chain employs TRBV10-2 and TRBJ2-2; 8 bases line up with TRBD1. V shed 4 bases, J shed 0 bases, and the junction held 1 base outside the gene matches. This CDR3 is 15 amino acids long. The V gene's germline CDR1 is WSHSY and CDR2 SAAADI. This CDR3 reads CASSGGQANTGELFF. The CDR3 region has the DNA TGCGCCAGCAGTGGGGGACAGGCGAACACCGGGGAGCTGTTTTTT.

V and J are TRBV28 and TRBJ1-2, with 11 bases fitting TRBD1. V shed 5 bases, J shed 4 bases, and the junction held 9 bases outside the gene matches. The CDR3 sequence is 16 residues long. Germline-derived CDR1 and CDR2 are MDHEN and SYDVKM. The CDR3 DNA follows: TGTGCCAGCAGTCCTGGACAGGGGGCGCAGGTCTATGGCTACACCTTC. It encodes CASSPGQGAQVYGYTF.

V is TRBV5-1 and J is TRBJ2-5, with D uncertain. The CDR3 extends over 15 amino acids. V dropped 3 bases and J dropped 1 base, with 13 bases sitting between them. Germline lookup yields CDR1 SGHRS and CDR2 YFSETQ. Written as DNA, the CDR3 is TGCGCCAGCAGCTCCGGTTCAACGTCCCAAGAGACCCAGTACTTC. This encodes CASSSGSTSQETQYF.

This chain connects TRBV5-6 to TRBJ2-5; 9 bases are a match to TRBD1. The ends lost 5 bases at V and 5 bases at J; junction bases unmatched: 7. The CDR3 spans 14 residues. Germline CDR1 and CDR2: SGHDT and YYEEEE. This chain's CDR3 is CASSFGTGLETQYF. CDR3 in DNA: TGTGCCAGCAGTTTCGGGACAGGGTTGGAGACCCAGTACTTC. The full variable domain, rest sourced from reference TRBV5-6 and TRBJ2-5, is DAGVTQSPTHLIKTRGQQVTLRCSPKSGHDTVSWYQQALGQGPQFIFQYYEEEERQRGNFPDRFSGHQFPNYSSELNVNALLLGDSALYLCASSFGTGLETQYFGPGTRLLVL.

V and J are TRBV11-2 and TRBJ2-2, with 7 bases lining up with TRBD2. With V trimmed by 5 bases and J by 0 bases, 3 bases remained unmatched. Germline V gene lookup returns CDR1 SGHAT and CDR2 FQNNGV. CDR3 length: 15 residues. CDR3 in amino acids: CASSLSGANTGELFF. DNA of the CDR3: TGTGCCAGCAGCCTAAGCGGGGCGAACACCGGGGAGCTGTTTTTT.

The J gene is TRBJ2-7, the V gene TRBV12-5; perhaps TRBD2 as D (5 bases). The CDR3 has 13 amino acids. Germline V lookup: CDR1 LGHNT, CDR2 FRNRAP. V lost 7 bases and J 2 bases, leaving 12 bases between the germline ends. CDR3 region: CASAVGGAYEQYF. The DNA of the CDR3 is TGTGCTAGTGCGGTAGGAGGCGCCTACGAGCAGTACTTC.

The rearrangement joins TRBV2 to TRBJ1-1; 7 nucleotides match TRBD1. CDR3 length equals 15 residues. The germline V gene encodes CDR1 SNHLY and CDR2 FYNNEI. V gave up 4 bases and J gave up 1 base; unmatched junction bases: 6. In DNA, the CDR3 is TGTGCCAGCAGTGCAGGGGGAGGCCAGAACACTGAAGCTTTCTTT. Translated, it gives CASSAGGGQNTEAFF.

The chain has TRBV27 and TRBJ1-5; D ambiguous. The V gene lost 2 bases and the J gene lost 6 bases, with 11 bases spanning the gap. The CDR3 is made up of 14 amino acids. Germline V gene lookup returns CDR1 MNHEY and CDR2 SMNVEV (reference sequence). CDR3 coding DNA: TGTGCCAGCAGTTTAGCGGGAGGAACTCAGCCCCAGCATTTT. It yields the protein CASSLAGGTQPQHF.